This T cell receptor (beta chain) was profiled in a study of T cells in Graves' hyperthyroidism and ophthalmopathy. Findings and limits, study-wide: The blood repertoire included most of the expanded thyroid clonotypes above 0.001. Ophthalmopathy was separated from stable hyperthyroidism by a 13 V-J model.

The V end lost 6 bases, the J end lost 4 bases, and 15 bases lay between the germline ends. The CDR3 runs 14 residues. Germline V CDR1 and CDR2: MNHNS, SASEGT. This clonotype was found many times. As yet, its antigen is unknown. What was amplified from RNA transcripts were TCR beta CDR3 regions. The HTBI primer set served for first-round RT-PCR of the TCR CDR3. Via MiXCR, TCRdb re-called the multiplex PCR reads, giving one row per CDR3 protein. The sample yields approximately 600,000 distinct CDR3 sequences, around 20% seen once. This chain connects TRBV6-1 to TRBJ1-2; the D gene is possibly TRBD1 (5 bases). This receptor was taken from a young man with Graves' ophthalmopathy. Sequencing used blood. CDR3 in DNA: TGTGCCAGCAGCCCACCTGGGGGGGGCTATGGCTACACCTTC. Translated: CASSPPGGGYGYTF.